The next 12 T cell receptor beta chains were all read from a single sample in a study of cytomegalovirus exposure and HLA in healthy donors. The PCR employed 60 Vbeta primers together with 13 Jbeta primers. The repertoire was sequenced with immunoSEQ multiplex PCR; TCRdb's copy has only in-frame clones and lacks some. The sample carries 150,000 to 200,000 clones, 80% recorded once. The sequenced sample was PBMCs. The receptor source for this set is a man aged 30 to 45 in good health and CMV-seropositive.

V and J are TRBV6-5 and TRBJ2-5; 12 bases are a match to TRBD1. The CDR3 length is 14 residues. With V trimmed by 6 bases and J by 5 bases, 4 bases remained unmatched. Germline V gene data show CDR1 as MNHEY and CDR2 as SVGAGI. As DNA, the CDR3 is TGTGCCAGCAGGGGACAGGGGGCAAGGGAGACCCAGTACTTC. Protein: CASRGQGARETQYF.

A few counts support this clone. The gene calls are TRBV30 and TRBJ2-1; D remains unclear. With 0 bases removed from V and 6 bases from J, the gap between germline ends came to 9 bases. This CDR3 region has 13 residues. Germline-derived CDR1 and CDR2 are GTSNPN and SVGIG (reference sequence). The CDR3 is CAWSVIPSNEQFF. CDR3 DNA sequence: TGTGCCTGGAGTGTTATCCCGAGCAATGAGCAGTTCTTC.

The chain couples TRBV4-1 to TRBJ2-1, with a weak D call TRBD1 (5 bases). This CDR3 comprises 15 residues. With 0 bases removed from V and 8 bases from J, the gap between germline ends came to 14 bases. Germline V gene sequence: CDR1 MGHRA, CDR2 YSYEKL. CDR3: CASSQEGQGQDEQFF. The CDR3 coding sequence is TGCGCCAGCAGCCAAGAGGGGCAGGGTCAAGATGAGCAGTTCTTC.

J is TRBJ2-1 and V is TRBV6-5, with TRBD2 identical over 7 bases. V dropped 2 bases and J dropped 1; count of bases not matched to a gene: 5. This CDR3 is 16 amino acids long. Germline assignment: CDR1 MNHEY and CDR2 SVGAGI. This CDR3 is CASSYGEGLSYNEQFF. CDR3 DNA: TGTGCCAGCAGTTACGGTGAGGGACTATCCTACAATGAGCAGTTCTTC.

This chain joins TRBV6-1 and TRBJ1-2; D may be TRBD1 (5 bases). Trimming took 3 bases from V and 2 from J, leaving 10 bases between them. The CDR3 spans 14 residues. Looked up from germline, CDR1 is MNHNS and CDR2 is SASEGT. CDR3 amino acids: CASSDRAGNYGYTF. CDR3 DNA: TGTGCCAGCAGTGACAGGGCCGGGAACTATGGCTACACCTTC.

The chain has TRBV19 and TRBJ2-7; 10 bases fit TRBD1. This CDR3 has 16 residues. Germline V gives CDR1 LNHDA, CDR2 SQIVND (reference sequence). Trimming at V came to 5 bases and at J to 4 bases, leaving 11 bases not matched to a gene. CDR3 DNA: TGTGCCAGTAGTCAGAGCCGGGACAGGGGTCTATACGAGCAGTACTTC. It codes for CASSQSRDRGLYEQYF.

This clone was seen only a few times. The chain recombines TRBV7-9 with TRBJ2-1; 7 bases match TRBD2. This CDR3 spans 13 amino acids. Germline V CDR1 and CDR2: SEHNR, FQNEAQ (reference sequence). V was pared by 3 bases and J by 7 bases, with 3 bases of the junction left unmatched. The CDR3 sequence is CASSLSGGNEQFF. The CDR3 DNA reads as TGTGCCAGCAGCTTGTCCGGGGGGAATGAGCAGTTCTTC.

V usage is TRBV5-1 and J usage is TRBJ2-7; 7 nucleotides align to TRBD1. V was clipped by 4 bases and J by 7 bases; unmatched bases: 5. The CDR3 runs to 12 residues. CDR1 is SGHRS, CDR2 YFSETQ, per germline. The CDR3, as DNA: TGCGCCAGCAGCCTGGGACAGACTGAGCAGTACTTC. This encodes CASSLGQTEQYF. Combining the CDR3 with reference TRBV5-1 and TRBJ2-7 gives the whole variable domain KAGVTQTPRYLIKTRGQQVTLSCSPISGHRSVSWYQQTPGQGLQFLFEYFSETQRNKGNFPGRFSGRQFSNSRSEMNVSTLELGDSALYLCASSLGQTEQYFGPGTRLTVT.

The chain couples TRBV9 to TRBJ2-7, with 7 bases that match TRBD2. Germline V gives CDR1 SGDLS, CDR2 YYNGEE. Trimming cost V 0 bases and J 6 bases; bases outside gene matches: 0. The CDR3 consists of 12 residues. CDR3 DNA: TGTGCCAGCAGCGTAGGGGGGGGCGAGCAGTACTTC. It specifies CASSVGGGEQYF.

The CDR3: CASSPVEQYF. DNA for the CDR3: TGTGCCAGCAGCCCCGTCGAGCAGTACTTC. The chain recombines TRBV11-2 with TRBJ2-7; D remains unclear. With 5 bases removed from V and 6 bases from J, the gap between germline ends came to 5 bases. Germline V lookup: CDR1 SGHAT, CDR2 FQNNGV. The CDR3 is made up of 10 amino acids.

This clone was recorded at least ten times. V is TRBV10-1 and J is TRBJ2-3; a possible D gene is TRBD2 (5 bases). Germline CDR1 is WNHNN and CDR2 is SYGVQD (reference sequence). Trimming shortened V by 3 bases and J by 3 bases, and 7 bases separated the two germline ends. This CDR3 has 13 amino acids. This CDR3 reads CASSDRETDTQYF. DNA of the CDR3: TGCGCCAGCAGTGATCGGGAAACAGATACGCAGTATTTT.

This clone was observed a handful of times. The chain links TRBV27 to TRBJ2-5; 8 bases align to TRBD2. Unmatched junction bases numbered 8, after V lost 3 bases and J lost 5 bases. From germline, CDR1 is MNHEY and CDR2 SMNVEV (reference sequence). This CDR3 contains 15 residues. For the CDR3, the DNA is TGTGCCAGCAGTTTCTTTAGCGGGGCGGTTGAGACCCAGTACTTC. It translates to CASSFFSGAVETQYF.